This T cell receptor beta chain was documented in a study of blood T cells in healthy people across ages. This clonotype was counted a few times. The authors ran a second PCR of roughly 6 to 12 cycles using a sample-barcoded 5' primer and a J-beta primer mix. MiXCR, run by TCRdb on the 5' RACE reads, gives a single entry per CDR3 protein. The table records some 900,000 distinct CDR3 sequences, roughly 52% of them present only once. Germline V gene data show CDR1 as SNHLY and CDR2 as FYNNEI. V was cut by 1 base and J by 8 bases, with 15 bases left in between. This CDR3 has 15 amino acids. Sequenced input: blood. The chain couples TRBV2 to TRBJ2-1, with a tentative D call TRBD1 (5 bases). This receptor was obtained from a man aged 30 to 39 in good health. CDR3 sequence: CASSEGIMGLHEQFF. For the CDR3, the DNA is TGTGCCAGCAGTGAAGGAATTATGGGGCTGCATGAGCAGTTCTTC.